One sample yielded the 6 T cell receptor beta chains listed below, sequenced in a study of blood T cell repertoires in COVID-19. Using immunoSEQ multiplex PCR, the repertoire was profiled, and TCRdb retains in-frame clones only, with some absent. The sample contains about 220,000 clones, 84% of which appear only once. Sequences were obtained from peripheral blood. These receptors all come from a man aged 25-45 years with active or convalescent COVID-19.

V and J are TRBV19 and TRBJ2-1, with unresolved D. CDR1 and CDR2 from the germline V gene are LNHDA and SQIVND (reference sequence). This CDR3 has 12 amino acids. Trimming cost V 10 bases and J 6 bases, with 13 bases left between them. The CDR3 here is CATRSWANEQFF. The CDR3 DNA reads TGTGCCACCCGGTCTTGGGCCAATGAGCAGTTCTTC.

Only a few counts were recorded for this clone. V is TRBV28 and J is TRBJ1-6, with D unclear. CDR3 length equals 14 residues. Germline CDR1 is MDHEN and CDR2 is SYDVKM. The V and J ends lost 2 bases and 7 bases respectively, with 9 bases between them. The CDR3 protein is CASSLTGSNSPLHF. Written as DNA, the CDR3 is TGTGCCAGCAGTTTAACGGGAAGCAATTCACCCCTCCACTTT.

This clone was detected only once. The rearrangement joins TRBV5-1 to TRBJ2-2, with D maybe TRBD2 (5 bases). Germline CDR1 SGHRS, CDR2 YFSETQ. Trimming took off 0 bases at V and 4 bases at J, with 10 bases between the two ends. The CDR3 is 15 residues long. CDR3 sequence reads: CASSLGGHATGELFF. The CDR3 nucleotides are TGCGCCAGCAGCTTGGGCGGGCACGCCACCGGGGAGCTGTTTTTT.

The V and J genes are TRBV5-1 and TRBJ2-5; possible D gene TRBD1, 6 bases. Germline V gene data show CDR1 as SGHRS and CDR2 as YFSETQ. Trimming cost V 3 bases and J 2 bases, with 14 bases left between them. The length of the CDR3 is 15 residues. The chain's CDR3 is CASSSPYRVQETQYF. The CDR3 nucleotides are TGCGCCAGCAGCTCACCCTACAGGGTTCAAGAGACCCAGTACTTC. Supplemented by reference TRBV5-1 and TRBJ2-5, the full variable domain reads KAGVTQTPRYLIKTRGQQVTLSCSPISGHRSVSWYQQTPGQGLQFLFEYFSETQRNKGNFPGRFSGRQFSNSRSEMNVSTLELGDSALYLCASSSPYRVQETQYFGPGTRLLVL.

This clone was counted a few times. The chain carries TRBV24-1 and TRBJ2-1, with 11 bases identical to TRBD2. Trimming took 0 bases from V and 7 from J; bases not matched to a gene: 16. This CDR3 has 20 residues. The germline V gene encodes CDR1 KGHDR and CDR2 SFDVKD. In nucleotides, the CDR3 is TGTGCCACCAGTGATTTGCGAGGGGGAGGGACTAGCGGCGACCCTAATGAGCAGTTCTTC. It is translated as CATSDLRGGGTSGDPNEQFF.

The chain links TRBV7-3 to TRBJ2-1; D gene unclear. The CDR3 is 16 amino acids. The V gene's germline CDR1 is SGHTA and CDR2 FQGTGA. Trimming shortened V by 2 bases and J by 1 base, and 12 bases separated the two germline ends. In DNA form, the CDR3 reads TGTGCCAGCAGCTTACTTGCGACTGGGTCCTACAATGAGCAGTTCTTC. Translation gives CASSLLATGSYNEQFF. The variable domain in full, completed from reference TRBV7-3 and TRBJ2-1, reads GAGVSQTPSNKVTEKGKYVELRCDPISGHTALYWYRQSLGQGPEFLIYFQGTGAADDSGLPNDRFFAVRPEGSVSTLKIQRTERGDSAVYLCASSLLATGSYNEQFFGPGTRLTVL.